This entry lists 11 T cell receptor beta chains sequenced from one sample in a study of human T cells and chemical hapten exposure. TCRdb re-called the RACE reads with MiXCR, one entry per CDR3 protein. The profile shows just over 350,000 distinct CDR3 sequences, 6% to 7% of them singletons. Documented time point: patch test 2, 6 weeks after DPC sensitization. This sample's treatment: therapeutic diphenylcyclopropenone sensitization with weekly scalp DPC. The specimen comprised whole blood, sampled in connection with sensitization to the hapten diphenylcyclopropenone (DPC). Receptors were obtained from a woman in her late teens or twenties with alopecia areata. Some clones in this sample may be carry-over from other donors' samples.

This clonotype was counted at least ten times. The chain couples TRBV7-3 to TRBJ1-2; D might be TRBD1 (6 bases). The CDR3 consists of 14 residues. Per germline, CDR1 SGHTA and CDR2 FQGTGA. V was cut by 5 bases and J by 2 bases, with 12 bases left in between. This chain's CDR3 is CASSREDSNYGYTF. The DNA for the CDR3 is TGTGCCAGCAGCCGAGAGGACAGCAACTATGGCTACACCTTC.

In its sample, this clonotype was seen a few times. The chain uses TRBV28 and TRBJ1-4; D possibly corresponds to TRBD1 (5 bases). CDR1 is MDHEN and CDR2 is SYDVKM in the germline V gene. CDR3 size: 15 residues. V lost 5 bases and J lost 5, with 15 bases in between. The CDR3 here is CASSPSGTANEKLFF. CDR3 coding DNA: TGTGCCAGCAGTCCATCCGGGACGGCGAATGAAAAACTGTTTTTT.

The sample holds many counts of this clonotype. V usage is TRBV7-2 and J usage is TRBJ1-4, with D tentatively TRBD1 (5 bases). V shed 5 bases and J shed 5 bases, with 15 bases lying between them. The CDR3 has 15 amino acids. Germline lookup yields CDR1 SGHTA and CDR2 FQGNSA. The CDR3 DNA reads TGTGCCAGCAGCCCACCGGGACTCCTAAATGAAAAACTGTTTTTT. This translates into CASSPPGLLNEKLFF.

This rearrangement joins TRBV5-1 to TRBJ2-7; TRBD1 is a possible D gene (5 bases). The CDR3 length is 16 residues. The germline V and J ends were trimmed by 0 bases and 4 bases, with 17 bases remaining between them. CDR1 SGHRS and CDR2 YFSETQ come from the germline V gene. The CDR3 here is CASSLGSGAASYEQYF. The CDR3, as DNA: TGCGCCAGCAGCTTGGGATCTGGGGCCGCCTCTTACGAGCAGTACTTC.

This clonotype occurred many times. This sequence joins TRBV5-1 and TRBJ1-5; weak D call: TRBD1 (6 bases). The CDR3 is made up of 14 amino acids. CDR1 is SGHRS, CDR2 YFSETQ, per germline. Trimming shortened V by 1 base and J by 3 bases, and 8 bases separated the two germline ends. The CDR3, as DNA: TGCGCCAGCAGCTTGTCAGGGGACAATCAGCCCCAGCATTTT. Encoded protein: CASSLSGDNQPQHF.

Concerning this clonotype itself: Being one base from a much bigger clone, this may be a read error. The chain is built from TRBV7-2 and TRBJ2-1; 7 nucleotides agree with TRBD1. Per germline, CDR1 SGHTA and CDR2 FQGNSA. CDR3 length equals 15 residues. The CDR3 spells CVSSLATGPTDEQFF. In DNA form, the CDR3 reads TGTGTCAGCAGCTTAGCGACAGGGCCGACGGATGAGCAGTTCTTC. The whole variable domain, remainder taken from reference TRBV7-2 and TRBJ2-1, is GAGVSQSPSNKVTEKGKDVELRCDPISGHTALYWYRQSLGQGLEFLIYFQGNSAPDKSGLPSDRFSAERTGGSVSTLTIQRTQQEDSAVYLCVSSLATGPTDEQFFGPGTRLTVL.

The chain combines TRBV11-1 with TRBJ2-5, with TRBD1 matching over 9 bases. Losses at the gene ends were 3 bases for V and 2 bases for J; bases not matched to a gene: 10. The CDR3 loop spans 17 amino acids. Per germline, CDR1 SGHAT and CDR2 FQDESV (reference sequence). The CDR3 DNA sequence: TGTGCCAGCAGCTTCGGACAGGGGATTCCCGATCAAGAGACCCAGTACTTC. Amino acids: CASSFGQGIPDQETQYF.

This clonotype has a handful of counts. CDR3 nucleotide sequence: TGCGCCAGCAGCTTGTTCGACAGCAGGCACGAGCAGTACTTC. Protein: CASSLFDSRHEQYF. The rearrangement links TRBV5-1 to TRBJ2-7, with a possible D match to TRBD1 (5 bases). Trimming removed 1 base from V and 5 bases from J, with 13 bases in between. Germline CDR1 reads SGHRS; CDR2 reads YFSETQ. The CDR3 is 14 residues long.

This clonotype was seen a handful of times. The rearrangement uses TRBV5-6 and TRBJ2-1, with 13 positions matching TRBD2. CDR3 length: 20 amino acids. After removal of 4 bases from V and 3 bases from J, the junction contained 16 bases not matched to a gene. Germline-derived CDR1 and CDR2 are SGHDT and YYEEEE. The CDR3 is CASSPGLAGPLRTRYNEQFF. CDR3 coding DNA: TGTGCCAGCAGCCCGGGACTAGCGGGGCCCTTGCGGACCCGCTACAATGAGCAGTTCTTC.

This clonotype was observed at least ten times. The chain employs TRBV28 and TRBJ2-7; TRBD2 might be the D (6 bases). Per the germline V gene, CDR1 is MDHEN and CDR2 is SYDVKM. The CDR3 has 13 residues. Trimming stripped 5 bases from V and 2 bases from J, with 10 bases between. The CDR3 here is CASSPGLTYEQYF. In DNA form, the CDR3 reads TGTGCCAGCAGTCCGGGACTCACCTACGAGCAGTACTTC.

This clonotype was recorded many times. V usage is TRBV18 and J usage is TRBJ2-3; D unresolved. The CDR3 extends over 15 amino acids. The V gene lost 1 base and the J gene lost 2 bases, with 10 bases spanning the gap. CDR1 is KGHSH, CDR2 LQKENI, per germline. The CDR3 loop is CASSPLTQHTDTQYF. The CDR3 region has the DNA TGTGCCAGCTCACCACTCACTCAGCACACAGATACGCAGTATTTT.